This passage covers 20 T cell receptor beta chains from one sample sequenced in a study of blood T cell repertoires in COVID-19. Method: immunoSEQ multiplex PCR; TCRdb's copy keeps in-frame clones and lacks some. The sample carries roughly 380,000 clones, 89% recorded once. Sequenced material: peripheral blood. The receptor set was obtained from a middle-aged woman with COVID-19, enrolled during active disease.

This clone was picked up one time. The V and J genes are TRBV25-1 and TRBJ2-3, with 11 positions matching TRBD2. This CDR3 region has 14 residues. The J segment lost 6 bases and the V segment lost 5 bases, leaving 4 bases of the junction unmatched. Germline V gene data show CDR1 as MGHDK and CDR2 as SYGVNS. The CDR3 here is CASSLTSGSDTQYF. CDR3 sequence (DNA): TGTGCCAGCAGTCTTACTAGCGGGAGTGATACGCAGTATTTT. Variable domain in full (rest from reference TRBV25-1 and TRBJ2-3): EADIYQTPRYLVIGTGKKITLECSQTMGHDKMYWYQQDPGMELHLIHYSYGVNSTEKGDLSSESTVSRIRTEHFPLTLESARPSHTSQYLCASSLTSGSDTQYFGPGTRLTVL.

The chain carries TRBV6-5 and TRBJ1-6, with TRBD1 matching over 8 bases. CDR1 and CDR2 from the germline V gene are MNHEY and SVGAGI. V shed 7 bases, J shed 7 bases, and the junction held 9 bases outside the gene matches. The CDR3 has 15 residues. CDR3 coding DNA: TGTGCCAGCACTATCCTCTCAGGGGGCAATTCACCCCTCCACTTT. This sequence encodes CASTILSGGNSPLHF.

The rearrangement links TRBV6-5 to TRBJ1-1; 7 bases are shared with TRBD1. The CDR3 length is 14 residues. CDR1 MNHEY and CDR2 SVGAGI come from the germline V gene. The junction had 3 bases not matched to a gene; V was cut back by 5 bases and J by 0 bases. The CDR3 reads CASSLGQVNTEAFF. The CDR3 nucleotides are TGTGCCAGCAGTCTCGGACAGGTGAACACTGAAGCTTTCTTT.

The rearrangement uses TRBV28 and TRBJ1-6; 7 nucleotides match TRBD1. This CDR3 has 16 amino acids. The ends lost 5 bases at V and 5 bases at J; junction bases unmatched: 9. From germline, CDR1 is MDHEN and CDR2 SYDVKM. The CDR3 bases are TGTGCCAGCAGTATATCGCAGGGGGTGAATAATTCACCCCTCCACTTT. Its protein product is CASSISQGVNNSPLHF. The variable domain in full, completed from reference TRBV28 and TRBJ1-6, reads DVKVTQSSRYLVKRTGEKVFLECVQDMDHENMFWYRQDPGLGLRLIYFSYDVKMKEKGDIPEGYSVSREKKERFSLILESASTNQTSMYLCASSISQGVNNSPLHFGNGTRLTVT.

The chain carries TRBV7-9 and TRBJ1-1; D gene unclear. There are 19 residues in the CDR3. V lost 0 bases to trimming and J lost 3 bases, with 23 bases between them. Germline V gene data show CDR1 as SEHNR and CDR2 as FQNEAQ (reference sequence). The CDR3 DNA sequence: TGTGCCAGCAGCTTAGCGCTAAGAGATTTCGGGGAGGGTGACACTGAAGCTTTCTTT. Protein sequence: CASSLALRDFGEGDTEAFF.

This chain connects TRBV9 to TRBJ1-3, with a possible D match to TRBD1 (5 bases). Trimming left V 3 bases short and J 0 bases short, with 13 bases between. The CDR3 is 16 residues long. The V gene's germline CDR1 is SGDLS and CDR2 YYNGEE. The CDR3: CASSATAPNSGNTIYF. The CDR3 nucleotides read TGTGCCAGCAGCGCGACAGCTCCCAACTCTGGAAACACCATATATTTT.

V gene TRBV10-3 combines with J gene TRBJ1-1; 7 bases are shared with TRBD1. Germline CDR1 and CDR2: ENHRY and SYGVKD. V was pared by 2 bases and J by 1 base, with 13 bases of the junction left unmatched. The CDR3 length is 18 residues. The CDR3 spells CAISEPTAHRGTNTEAFF. In DNA, the CDR3 is TGTGCCATCAGTGAGCCGACGGCCCACAGGGGCACGAACACTGAAGCTTTCTTT.

The chain links TRBV4-3 to TRBJ2-3, with 10 bases matching TRBD2. Per germline, CDR1 LGHNA and CDR2 YSLEER. Losses at the gene ends were 0 bases for V and 6 bases for J; bases not matched to a gene: 15. The CDR3 is made up of 19 amino acids. This CDR3 is CASSQENSGGLSRADTQYF. In DNA form, the CDR3 reads TGCGCCAGCAGCCAAGAGAATAGCGGGGGGCTCAGCAGGGCTGATACGCAGTATTTT.

With regard to this clone: Its ends do not fully match the called genes, so a read error is possible. The chain uses TRBV5-1 and TRBJ1-6, with 8 bases lining up with TRBD1. The CDR3 contains 15 residues. Germline CDR1 is SGHRS and CDR2 is YFSETQ. Here the CDR3 DNA reads TGCGCCAGCAGCTTGACAGGGGGAGGTAATCCACCCCTCCACTTT. Amino acids: CASSLTGGGNPPLHF.

This chain links TRBV18 with TRBJ2-5, with TRBD1 identical over 8 bases. Losses at the gene ends were 3 bases for V and 4 bases for J; bases not matched to a gene: 4. The germline V gene has CDR1 KGHSH and CDR2 LQKENI. CDR3 length: 14 amino acids. The CDR3 reads CASSPTGGGETQYF. In DNA form, the CDR3 reads TGTGCCAGCTCACCTACAGGGGGAGGAGAGACCCAGTACTTC.

The V call is TRBV5-4, the J call TRBJ1-4; D not resolved. This CDR3 contains 14 residues. Germline V CDR1 and CDR2: SGHNT, YYREEE (reference sequence). Trimming cost V 1 base and J 5 bases, with 9 bases left between them. The CDR3 DNA sequence: TGTGCCAGCAGCTTGACGGGGAAGAATGAAAAACTGTTTTTT. Encoded protein: CASSLTGKNEKLFF.

This chain uses TRBV15 with TRBJ1-1; D remains unclear. Germline V gene lookup returns CDR1 LNHNV and CDR2 YYDKDF (reference sequence). The CDR3 length is 11 residues. V lost 1 base, J lost 10 bases, and 7 bases lay in between. CDR3 sequence: CATSRVEGAFF. CDR3 DNA sequence: TGTGCCACCAGCAGAGTGGAGGGAGCTTTCTTT.

The chain couples TRBV25-1 to TRBJ1-6; no clear D. V shed 7 bases and J shed 5 bases, with 15 bases lying between them. Germline V gene sequence: CDR1 MGHDK, CDR2 SYGVNS. The CDR3 is 15 amino acids. The CDR3 region has the DNA TGTGCCAGCACCCCTGAGGGTTCGGATAATTCACCCCTCCACTTT. Its translation is CASTPEGSDNSPLHF.

The chain links TRBV25-1 to TRBJ1-1, with D possibly being TRBD1 (6 bases). There are 11 residues in the CDR3. Germline V gene lookup returns CDR1 MGHDK and CDR2 SYGVNS. V dropped 2 bases and J dropped 12 bases, with 10 bases sitting between them. The CDR3 loop is CASSEDRRTFF. The CDR3 DNA is TGTGCCAGCAGTGAAGACAGGAGAACTTTCTTT.

The chain is built from TRBV19 and TRBJ2-7; maybe TRBD1 (6 bases). The V end lost 6 bases, the J end lost 3 bases, and 21 bases lay between the germline ends. CDR3 length equals 16 residues. Germline CDR1 LNHDA, CDR2 SQIVND (reference sequence). DNA of the CDR3: TGTGCCAGTAGCACAAATCAGGGGTCACGGAACTACGAGCAGTACTTC. As protein: CASSTNQGSRNYEQYF.

The chain employs TRBV27 and TRBJ1-1; D ambiguous. V was trimmed by 2 bases and J by 4 bases, leaving 14 bases between them. CDR1 MNHEY and CDR2 SMNVEV come from the germline V gene (reference sequence). The CDR3 is 15 residues long. This chain's CDR3 is CASSLIDGGRTEAFF. The CDR3 coding sequence is TGTGCCAGCAGTTTAATCGACGGAGGTCGCACTGAAGCTTTCTTT.

This clone came up once. V gene TRBV2 combines with J gene TRBJ2-4; 16 bases line up with TRBD2. The CDR3 is 14 amino acids. In germline, CDR1 is SNHLY, CDR2 FYNNEI. V was pared by 7 bases and J by 9 bases, with 3 bases of the junction left unmatched. The CDR3 DNA is TGTGCCAGCAAGGGACTAGCGGGAGGGGGCATTCAGTACTTC. Its protein product is CASKGLAGGGIQYF.

This chain connects TRBV5-4 to TRBJ1-3; tentative D call: TRBD1 (6 bases). Germline assignment: CDR1 SGHNT and CDR2 YYREEE (reference sequence). CDR3 length: 19 amino acids. V was shortened by 0 bases and J by 0 bases, with 19 bases between the two germline ends. The CDR3 region is CASSLGGLLTGDSGNTIYF. CDR3 bases: TGTGCCAGCAGCTTGGGTGGACTCCTGACAGGAGACTCTGGAAACACCATATATTTT.

This clone showed up just once. The gene calls are TRBV30 and TRBJ1-5, with D perhaps TRBD1 (5 bases). Trimming pared 6 bases from V and 6 bases from J, leaving 15 bases between. From germline, CDR1 is GTSNPN and CDR2 SVGIG (reference sequence). The CDR3 contains 13 residues. CDR3 residues: CACSPGGGQPQHF. Here the CDR3 DNA reads TGTGCCTGCAGCCCCGGGGGGGGTCAGCCCCAGCATTTT.

The rearrangement joins TRBV6-5 to TRBJ1-4; D not certain. Germline CDR1 is MNHEY and CDR2 is SVGAGI. The CDR3 has 14 residues. V lost 6 bases and J lost 7, with 15 bases in between. The CDR3 loop is CASSGSPGGEKLFF. CDR3 in DNA: TGTGCCAGCAGCGGGTCCCCCGGCGGTGAAAAACTGTTTTTT.